These T cell receptor beta chains were read from a single sample in a study of T cell responses to AZD1222 COVID-19 vaccine. Data came from immunoSEQ multiplex PCR; TCRdb stores just in-frame clones and leaves some out. The sample includes 150,000 to 200,000 clones, more than 85% of them seen just once. The source material was peripheral blood, sampled 28 days after the second AZD1222 dose. The receptors stem from an adult who received the AZD1222 COVID-19 vaccine. The CDR3 runs from the conserved cysteine through the conserved F or W. Fields, in order: J gene, V gene, D gene, clone size, CDR3 protein, CDR3 DNA. A D gene is named only where the DNA matches it firmly. Clone size is not always given. Where it is, it says once, few, many or a class for expanded clones.

J gene: TRBJ2-1
V gene: TRBV9
D gene: TRBD2
clone size: .
CDR3 protein: CASSVRSGGAGEQFF
CDR3 DNA: TGTGCCAGCAGCGTAAGGAGCGGGGGGGCCGGTGAGCAGTTCTTC

J gene: TRBJ1-1
V gene: TRBV5-4
D gene: .
clone size: .
CDR3 protein: CASSFFGTANTEAFF
CDR3 DNA: TGTGCCAGCAGCTTCTTCGGGACGGCGAACACTGAAGCTTTCTTT

J gene: TRBJ2-2
V gene: TRBV27
D gene: .
clone size: .
CDR3 protein: CASRLTRLNTGELFF
CDR3 DNA: TGTGCCAGCAGGCTGACTCGCCTGAACACCGGGGAGCTGTTTTTT

J gene: TRBJ2-1
V gene: TRBV14
D gene: .
clone size: .
CDR3 protein: CASSQVTGSNEQFF
CDR3 DNA: TGTGCCAGCAGCCAAGTTACAGGGTCCAATGAGCAGTTCTTC

J gene: TRBJ2-7
V gene: TRBV7-3
D gene: TRBD2
clone size: .
CDR3 protein: CASSLSGRGVYEQYF
CDR3 DNA: TGTGCCAGCAGCTTAAGCGGGAGAGGTGTCTACGAGCAGTACTTC

J gene: TRBJ1-5
V gene: TRBV11-2
D gene: .
clone size: once
CDR3 protein: CASSPQWESGQPQHF
CDR3 DNA: TGTGCCAGCAGCCCCCAATGGGAGTCCGGTCAGCCCCAGCATTTT

J gene: TRBJ2-1
V gene: TRBV6-6
D gene: TRBD1
clone size: .
CDR3 protein: CASSRGQGALSYNEQFF
CDR3 DNA: TGTGCCAGCAGCCGAGGACAGGGGGCTCTCTCCTACAATGAGCAGTTCTTC

J gene: TRBJ1-5
V gene: TRBV15
D gene: TRBD1
clone size: .
CDR3 protein: CATSRIDRGDQPQHF
CDR3 DNA: TGTGCCACCAGCAGAATCGACAGGGGGGATCAGCCCCAGCATTTT

J gene: TRBJ2-3
V gene: TRBV19
D gene: TRBD2
clone size: many
CDR3 protein: CASRVAGDTQYF
CDR3 DNA: TGTGCCAGTAGGGTAGCGGGGGATACGCAGTATTTT

J gene: TRBJ2-3
V gene: TRBV29-1
D gene: TRBD1
clone size: .
CDR3 protein: CSVSRDSRGDTQYF
CDR3 DNA: TGCAGCGTTTCCCGGGACAGCAGGGGAGATACGCAGTATTTT

J gene: TRBJ1-2
V gene: TRBV4-1
D gene: .
clone size: .
CDR3 protein: CASSQVGRANYGYTF
CDR3 DNA: TGCGCCAGCAGCCAAGTAGGCCGAGCTAACTATGGCTACACCTTC

J gene: TRBJ2-7
V gene: TRBV19
D gene: TRBD2
clone size: .
CDR3 protein: CASSAGTNYYEQYF
CDR3 DNA: TGTGCCAGTAGTGCCGGGACTAACTACTACGAGCAGTACTTC

J gene: TRBJ2-6
V gene: TRBV6-5
D gene: .
clone size: .
CDR3 protein: CASSKSGLGANVLTF
CDR3 DNA: TGTGCCAGCTCCAAATCGGGGCTCGGGGCCAACGTCCTGACTTTC

J gene: TRBJ2-3
V gene: TRBV7-2
D gene: TRBD1
clone size: .
CDR3 protein: CASSTDRGPTDTQYF
CDR3 DNA: TGTGCCAGCAGCACGGACAGGGGTCCAACAGATACGCAGTATTTT

J gene: TRBJ1-6
V gene: TRBV11-3
D gene: TRBD1
clone size: .
CDR3 protein: CASGGGTARSYNSPLHF
CDR3 DNA: TGTGCCAGCGGCGGGGGGACAGCTCGCTCCTATAATTCACCCCTCCACTTT

J gene: TRBJ2-5
V gene: TRBV5-4
D gene: .
clone size: .
CDR3 protein: CASSLRQDQETQYF
CDR3 DNA: TGTGCCAGCAGCTTGAGGCAGGACCAAGAGACCCAGTACTTC

J gene: TRBJ2-7
V gene: TRBV5-1
D gene: TRBD1
clone size: .
CDR3 protein: CASSRTDRGYEQYF
CDR3 DNA: TGCGCCAGCAGCCGTACAGACAGGGGCTACGAGCAGTACTTC

J gene: TRBJ1-2
V gene: TRBV28
D gene: .
clone size: .
CDR3 protein: CASREANYGYTF
CDR3 DNA: TGTGCCAGCAGGGAAGCTAACTATGGCTACACCTTC

J gene: TRBJ2-7
V gene: TRBV4-2
D gene: TRBD2
clone size: .
CDR3 protein: CASSQRSGGALYEQYF
CDR3 DNA: TGTGCCAGCAGCCAACGGAGCGGGGGGGCCCTCTACGAGCAGTACTTC

J gene: TRBJ1-1
V gene: TRBV5-6
D gene: .
clone size: .
CDR3 protein: CASSWGLGDTEAFF
CDR3 DNA: TGTGCCAGCAGCTGGGGCCTTGGGGACACTGAAGCTTTCTTT

J gene: TRBJ2-7
V gene: TRBV9
D gene: TRBD1
clone size: .
CDR3 protein: CASNRDSSYEQYF
CDR3 DNA: TGTGCCAGCAACCGGGACAGCTCCTACGAGCAGTACTTC

J gene: TRBJ2-1
V gene: TRBV5-1
D gene: .
clone size: .
CDR3 protein: CASSSEIYSYNEQFF
CDR3 DNA: TGCGCCAGCAGCTCCGAGATCTACTCCTACAATGAGCAGTTCTTC

J gene: TRBJ2-7
V gene: TRBV5-6
D gene: TRBD1
clone size: .
CDR3 protein: CASSLWDRGEQYF
CDR3 DNA: TGTGCCAGCAGCTTGTGGGACAGGGGCGAGCAGTACTTC

J gene: TRBJ2-1
V gene: TRBV7-9
D gene: .
clone size: .
CDR3 protein: CASRSDQGYNEQFF
CDR3 DNA: TGTGCCAGCAGATCGGACCAGGGATACAATGAGCAGTTCTTC

J gene: TRBJ1-5
V gene: TRBV15
D gene: TRBD1
clone size: .
CDR3 protein: CATSGTGGANQPQHF
CDR3 DNA: TGTGCCACCAGCGGGACAGGGGGCGCGAATCAGCCCCAGCATTTT

J gene: TRBJ2-1
V gene: TRBV27
D gene: .
clone size: .
CDR3 protein: CASSFPTGNEQFF
CDR3 DNA: TGTGCCAGCAGTTTCCCCACCGGCAATGAGCAGTTCTTC

J gene: TRBJ2-5
V gene: TRBV7-2
D gene: .
clone size: .
CDR3 protein: CASSSQMMTQYF
CDR3 DNA: TGTGCCAGCAGCTCCCAAATGATGACCCAGTACTTC

J gene: TRBJ1-5
V gene: TRBV28
D gene: .
clone size: .
CDR3 protein: CASSGGGLYQPQHF
CDR3 DNA: TGTGCCAGCAGCGGGGGAGGGCTTTATCAGCCCCAGCATTTT

J gene: TRBJ1-2
V gene: TRBV19
D gene: TRBD1
clone size: .
CDR3 protein: CASSWGQGDYNGYTF
CDR3 DNA: TGTGCCAGTAGTTGGGGACAGGGAGATTACAATGGCTACACCTTC